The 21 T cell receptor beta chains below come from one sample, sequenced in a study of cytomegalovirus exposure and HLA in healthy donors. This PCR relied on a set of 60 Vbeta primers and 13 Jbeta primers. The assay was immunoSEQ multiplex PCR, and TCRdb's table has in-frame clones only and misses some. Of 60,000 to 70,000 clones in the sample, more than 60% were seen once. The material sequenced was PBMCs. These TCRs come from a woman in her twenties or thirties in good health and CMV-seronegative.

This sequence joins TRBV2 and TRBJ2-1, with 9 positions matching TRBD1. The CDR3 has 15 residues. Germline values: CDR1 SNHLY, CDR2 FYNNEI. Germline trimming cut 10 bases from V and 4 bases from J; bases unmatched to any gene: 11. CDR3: CAIRDREGGYNEQFF. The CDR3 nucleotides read TGTGCCATAAGGGACAGGGAAGGAGGGTACAATGAGCAGTTCTTC.

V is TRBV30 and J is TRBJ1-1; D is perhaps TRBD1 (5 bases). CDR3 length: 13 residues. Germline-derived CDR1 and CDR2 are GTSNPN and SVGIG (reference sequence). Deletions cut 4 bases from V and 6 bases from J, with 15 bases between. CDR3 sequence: CAWTVRGGAEAFF. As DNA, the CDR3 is TGTGCCTGGACGGTTCGGGGGGGTGCTGAAGCTTTCTTT.

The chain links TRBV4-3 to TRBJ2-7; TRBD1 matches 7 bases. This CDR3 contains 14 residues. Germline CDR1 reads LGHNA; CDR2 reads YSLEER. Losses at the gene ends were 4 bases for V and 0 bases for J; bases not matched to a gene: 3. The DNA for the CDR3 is TGCGCCAGCAGCCGCGGACAGGACTCCTACGAGCAGTACTTC. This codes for CASSRGQDSYEQYF.

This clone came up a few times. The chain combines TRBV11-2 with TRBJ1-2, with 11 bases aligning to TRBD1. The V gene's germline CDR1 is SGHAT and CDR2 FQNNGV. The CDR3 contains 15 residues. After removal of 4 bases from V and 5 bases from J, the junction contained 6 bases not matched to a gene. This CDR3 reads CASSSGTGGPYGYTF. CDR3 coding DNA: TGTGCCAGCAGCTCCGGGACAGGGGGGCCGTATGGCTACACCTTC.

The CDR3 loop is CASTQTGGDEKLFF. Written as DNA, the CDR3 is TGTGCCAGCACCCAGACAGGGGGAGACGAAAAACTGTTTTTT. The chain uses TRBV7-2 and TRBJ1-4, with 9 bases lining up with TRBD1. The germline V gene encodes CDR1 SGHTA and CDR2 FQGNSA. Losses at the gene ends were 7 bases for V and 8 bases for J; bases not matched to a gene: 8. This CDR3 contains 14 residues. Combining the CDR3 with reference TRBV7-2 and TRBJ1-4 gives the whole variable domain GAGVSQSPSNKVTEKGKDVELRCDPISGHTALYWYRQSLGQGLEFLIYFQGNSAPDKSGLPSDRFSAERTGGSVSTLTIQRTQQEDSAVYLCASTQTGGDEKLFFGSGTQLSVL.

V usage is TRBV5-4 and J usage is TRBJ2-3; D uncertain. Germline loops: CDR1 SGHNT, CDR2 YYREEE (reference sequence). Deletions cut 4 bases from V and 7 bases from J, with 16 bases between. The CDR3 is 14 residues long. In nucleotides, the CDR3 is TGTGCCAGCAGCAACACTCAAGTAGCAAATACGCAGTATTTT. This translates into CASSNTQVANTQYF.

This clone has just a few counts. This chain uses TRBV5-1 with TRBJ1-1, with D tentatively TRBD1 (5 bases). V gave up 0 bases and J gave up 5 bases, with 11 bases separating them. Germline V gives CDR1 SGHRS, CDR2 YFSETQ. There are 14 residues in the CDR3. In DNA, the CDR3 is TGCGCCAGCAGCTTGGCAGGGATCGGGACTGAAGCTTTCTTT. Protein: CASSLAGIGTEAFF.

The CDR3 loop reads CASRTGHLNTEAFF. CDR3 nucleotide sequence: TGTGCCAGCAGAACCGGACACTTGAACACTGAAGCTTTCTTT. The chain uses TRBV6-5 and TRBJ1-1, with D maybe TRBD1 (5 bases). Deletions cut 6 bases from V and 0 bases from J, with 11 bases between. The germline V gene has CDR1 MNHEY and CDR2 SVGAGI. The CDR3 loop spans 14 amino acids.

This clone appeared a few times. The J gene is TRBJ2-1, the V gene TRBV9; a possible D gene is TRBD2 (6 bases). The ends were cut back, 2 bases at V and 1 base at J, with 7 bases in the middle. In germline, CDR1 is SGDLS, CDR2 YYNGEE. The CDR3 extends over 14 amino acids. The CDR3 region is CASSVGGSYNEQFF. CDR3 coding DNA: TGTGCCAGCAGCGTCGGAGGGTCCTACAATGAGCAGTTCTTC.

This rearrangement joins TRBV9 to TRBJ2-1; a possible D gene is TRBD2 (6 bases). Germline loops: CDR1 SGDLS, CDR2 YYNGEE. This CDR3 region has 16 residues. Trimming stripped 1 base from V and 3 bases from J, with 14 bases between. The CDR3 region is CASSVSTGVVYNEQFF. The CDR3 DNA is TGTGCCAGCAGCGTATCGACGGGGGTGGTCTACAATGAGCAGTTCTTC.

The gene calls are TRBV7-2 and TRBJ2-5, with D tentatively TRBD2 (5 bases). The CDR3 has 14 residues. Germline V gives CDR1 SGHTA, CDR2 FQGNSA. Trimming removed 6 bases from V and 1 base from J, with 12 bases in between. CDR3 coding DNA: TGTGCCAGCAGTTCAGCCGGGATCCAAGAGACCCAGTACTTC. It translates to CASSSAGIQETQYF.

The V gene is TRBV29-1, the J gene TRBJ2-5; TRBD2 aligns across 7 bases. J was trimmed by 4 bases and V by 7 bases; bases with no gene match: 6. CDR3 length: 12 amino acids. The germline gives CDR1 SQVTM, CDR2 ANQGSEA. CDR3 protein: CSADGGGETQYF. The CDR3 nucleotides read TGCAGCGCCGATGGGGGGGGAGAGACCCAGTACTTC.

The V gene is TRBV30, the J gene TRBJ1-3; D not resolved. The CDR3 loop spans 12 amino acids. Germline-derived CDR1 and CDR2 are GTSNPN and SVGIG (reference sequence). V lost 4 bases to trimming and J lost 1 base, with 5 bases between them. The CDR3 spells CAWTESGNTIYF. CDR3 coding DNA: TGTGCCTGGACGGAGTCTGGAAACACCATATATTTT.

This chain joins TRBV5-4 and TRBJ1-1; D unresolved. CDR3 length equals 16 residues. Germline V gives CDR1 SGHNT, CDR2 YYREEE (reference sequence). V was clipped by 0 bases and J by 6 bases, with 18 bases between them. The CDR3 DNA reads TGTGCCAGCAGCTTGGGCGGGGTGAGGGTTAACCCTGAAGCTTTCTTT. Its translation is CASSLGGVRVNPEAFF.

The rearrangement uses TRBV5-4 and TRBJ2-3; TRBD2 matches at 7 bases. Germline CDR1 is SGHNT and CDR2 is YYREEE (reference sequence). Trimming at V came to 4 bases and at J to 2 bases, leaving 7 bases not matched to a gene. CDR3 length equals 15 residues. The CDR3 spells CASSHPSGPTDTQYF. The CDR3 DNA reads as TGTGCCAGCAGCCATCCTAGCGGTCCCACAGATACGCAGTATTTT.

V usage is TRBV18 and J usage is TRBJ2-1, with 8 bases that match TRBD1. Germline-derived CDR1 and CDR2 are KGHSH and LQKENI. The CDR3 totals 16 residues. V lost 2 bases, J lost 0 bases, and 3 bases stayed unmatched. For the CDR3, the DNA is TGTGCCAGCTCACCAGGGACAGGAACCTCCTACAATGAGCAGTTCTTC. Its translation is CASSPGTGTSYNEQFF.

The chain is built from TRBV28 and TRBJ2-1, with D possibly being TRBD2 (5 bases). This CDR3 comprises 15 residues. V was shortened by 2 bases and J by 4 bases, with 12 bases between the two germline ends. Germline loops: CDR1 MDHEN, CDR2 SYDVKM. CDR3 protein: CASSLRAGVYNEQFF. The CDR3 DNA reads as TGTGCCAGCAGTTTAAGGGCCGGGGTTTACAATGAGCAGTTCTTC.

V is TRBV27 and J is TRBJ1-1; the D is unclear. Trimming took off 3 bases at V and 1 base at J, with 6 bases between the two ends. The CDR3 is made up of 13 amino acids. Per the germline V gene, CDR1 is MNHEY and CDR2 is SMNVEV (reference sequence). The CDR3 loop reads CASSFGENTEAFF. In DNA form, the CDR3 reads TGTGCCAGCAGTTTTGGAGAGAACACTGAAGCTTTCTTT.

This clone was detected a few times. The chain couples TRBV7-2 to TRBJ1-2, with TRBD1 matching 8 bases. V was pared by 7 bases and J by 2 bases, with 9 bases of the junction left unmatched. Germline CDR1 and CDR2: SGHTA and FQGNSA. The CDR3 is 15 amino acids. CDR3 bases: TGTGCCAGCACCCATACGACAGGGGCCAACTATGGCTACACCTTC. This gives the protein CASTHTTGANYGYTF.

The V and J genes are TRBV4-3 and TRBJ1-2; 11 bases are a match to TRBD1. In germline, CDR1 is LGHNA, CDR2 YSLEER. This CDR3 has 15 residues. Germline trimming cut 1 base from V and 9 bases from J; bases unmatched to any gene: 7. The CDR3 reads CASSQAGQGARSYTF. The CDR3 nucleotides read TGCGCCAGCAGCCAAGCAGGACAGGGGGCGCGGAGCTACACCTTC.

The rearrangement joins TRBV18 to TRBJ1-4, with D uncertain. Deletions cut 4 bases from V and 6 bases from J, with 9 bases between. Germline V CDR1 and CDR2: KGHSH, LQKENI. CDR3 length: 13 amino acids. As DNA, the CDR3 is TGTGCCAGCTCACGAGGGCAGGATGAAAAACTGTTTTTT. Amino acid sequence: CASSRGQDEKLFF.